The 5 T cell receptor beta chains below come from one sample, sequenced in a study of T cells in tuberculosis. Libraries were prepared by immunoSEQ multiplex PCR; TCRdb keeps only in-frame clonotypes and omits some of them. In the table there are more than 35,000 clones, 90% to 95% of which are singletons. Sequences were obtained from PBMCs. The receptors stem from a donor aged 10-35 years with latent tuberculosis or without tuberculosis infection.

The chain has TRBV2 and TRBJ1-6; 8 bases map to TRBD1. CDR1 and CDR2 from the germline V gene are SNHLY and FYNNEI. The CDR3 length is 15 residues. V trimming: 8 bases; J trimming: 7 bases; junction bases outside the gene matches: 10. The CDR3 here is CASALEGTGNSPLHF. CDR3 bases: TGTGCCAGCGCCTTAGAGGGGACAGGAAATTCACCCCTCCACTTT.

This clone has a single count. This chain connects TRBV6-5 to TRBJ2-5; D is unresolved. The V and J ends lost 3 bases and 5 bases respectively, with 4 bases between them. Germline V lookup: CDR1 MNHEY, CDR2 SVGAGI. The CDR3 sequence is 11 residues long. The CDR3 region has the DNA TGTGCCAGCAGTTATGCGGAGACCCAGTACTTC. Its protein product is CASSYAETQYF.

V gene TRBV2 combines with J gene TRBJ1-1, with D maybe TRBD1 (5 bases). From germline, CDR1 is SNHLY and CDR2 FYNNEI. Trimming took off 7 bases at V and 0 bases at J, with 9 bases between the two ends. CDR3 length: 13 residues. CDR3 DNA sequence: TGTGCCAGCAAGACAGTGATGAACACTGAAGCTTTCTTT. Amino acid sequence: CASKTVMNTEAFF.

The chain is built from TRBV15 and TRBJ1-1; D gene uncertain. V shed 1 base and J shed 1 base, with 13 bases lying between them. Looked up from germline, CDR1 is LNHNV and CDR2 is YYDKDF (reference sequence). The CDR3 consists of 16 residues. CDR3 amino acids: CATSRVYESPNTEAFF. In DNA form, the CDR3 reads TGTGCCACCAGCAGAGTATATGAGAGTCCGAACACTGAAGCTTTCTTT.

This rearrangement joins TRBV18 to TRBJ1-1, with D possibly matching TRBD1 (6 bases). Germline CDR1 and CDR2: KGHSH and LQKENI. V lost 3 bases and J 5 bases, leaving 16 bases between the germline ends. The CDR3 length is 15 residues. CDR3 nucleotides: TGTGCCAGCTCACCCTACGCAGGGGAGGGGACTGAAGCTTTCTTT. This gives the protein CASSPYAGEGTEAFF.